A single sample is the source of the 19 T cell receptor beta chains below, sequenced in a study of T cells in women clearing cervical HPV infection (dated by TCRdb to between 2018 and 2020). Library prep was done by the immunoSEQ multiplex PCR assay. The clones in this table, taken by TCRdb from immuneACCESS, are in-frame only. Not every clone is retained; where verified, under half of the shortfall comes from an unresolved V gene, and the cause of the rest is unknown. The table for this sample lists 20,000 to 25,000 clones. The ten largest clones take up 3.3% of the sample. Input material: blood buffy coat. These receptors all stem from a woman between 18 and 70 years old with a cervical HPV16 infection that either progressed to CIN3+ or cleared (not recorded which).

As to this clone: Read sequence stops 3 residues before the CDR3 end, and the germline J gene provides the missing end. The chain joins TRBV10-1 to TRBJ2-3, with 12 bases lining up with TRBD2. CDR1 is WNHNN, CDR2 SYGVQD, per germline (reference sequence). This CDR3 comprises 17 residues. With V trimmed by 2 bases and J by 4 bases, 7 bases remained unmatched. The covered CDR3 bases are TGCGCCAGCAGTGAGACCTCCGGACTAGCGGGATCAGATACG. Its translation is CASSETSGLAGSDT. Given in full, the CDR3 is CASSETSGLAGSDTQYF.

Regarding this clone: The junction shows a germline mismatch at one end, possibly a read error. CDR3 amino acids: CASRFGGNSPLHF. CDR3 bases read: TGTGCCAGCCGCTTCGGAGGGAATTCACCC. This chain joins TRBV7-2 and TRBJ1-6; no clear D. The read is 3 residues too short to cover the CDR3 end, so that end is filled in from the germline J gene. This CDR3 is built from 13 residues. In germline, CDR1 is SGHTA, CDR2 FQGNSA.

As to this clone: The CDR3 end is not reached by the read, which stops 3 residues before it; the germline J gene fills it in. The chain employs TRBV30 and TRBJ1-2; D is possibly TRBD1 (5 bases). Per germline, CDR1 GTSNPN and CDR2 SVGIG (reference sequence). The CDR3 is 13 residues long. The sequenced CDR3 bases are TGTGCCTGGAGTGTAAAGGCTGAGGGGGGC. Its protein is CAWSVKAEGG. The CDR3 in its entirety is CAWSVKAEGGYTF.

A remark on this clone: The missing CDR3 end, 3 residues past where the read stops, is filled in from the germline J gene. The rearrangement joins TRBV20-1 to TRBJ2-3; 8 bases fit TRBD2. Germline values: CDR1 DFQATT, CDR2 SNEGSKA (reference sequence). CDR3 size: 13 residues. V trimming: 2 bases; J trimming: 3 bases; junction bases outside the gene matches: 1. The sequenced part of the CDR3 DNA is TGCAGTGCTAGACCTAGCGGGACAGATACG. It specifies CSARPSGTDT. The full CDR3 protein is CSARPSGTDTQYF.

In the case of this clone: The read falls 3 residues short of the CDR3 end, and the missing part is taken from the germline J gene. The rearrangement links TRBV20-1 to TRBJ1-1; unclear D gene. The V end was cut by 2 bases, the J end by 0 bases, with 10 bases between. Germline CDR1 DFQATT, CDR2 SNEGSKA (reference sequence). The CDR3 runs to 14 residues. CDR3 sequence: CSARFENMNTEAFF. The CDR3 bases that were read are TGCAGTGCTAGATTTGAGAACATGAACACTGAA.

A word on this clone: The observed sequence ends 3 residues before the CDR3 terminus, with the missing tail filled in from the germline J gene. The V gene is TRBV29-1, the J gene TRBJ1-4; no firm D call. V dropped 4 bases and J dropped 6 bases, with 12 bases sitting between them. CDR1 is SQVTM, CDR2 ANQGSEA, per germline. This CDR3 has 13 amino acids. The sequenced CDR3 bases are TGCAGCGTTGGGCTAGGCGGTGATGAAAAA. Translated: CSVGLGGDEK. The full CDR3 protein is CSVGLGGDEKLFF.

With respect to this clone: Read data end 3 residues before the CDR3 end; the end is taken from the germline J gene. This chain uses TRBV10-2 with TRBJ1-1; 12 bases match TRBD1. The CDR3 runs to 17 residues. Per the germline V gene, CDR1 is WSHSY and CDR2 is SAAADI. The V and J ends lost 0 bases and 4 bases, in that order; junction bases with no gene match: 6. CDR3 amino acids: CASSESFGTGGVTEAFF. CDR3 bases read: TGCGCCAGCAGTGAGTCGTTCGGGACAGGGGGCGTCACTGAA.

Remarks on this clone: From the germline J gene comes the end of the CDR3, since the read stops 3 residues before it. The chain couples TRBV5-1 to TRBJ2-7; D unclear. V lost 5 bases and J 3 bases, leaving 6 bases between the germline ends. The CDR3 is 11 residues long. Germline loops: CDR1 SGHRS, CDR2 YFSETQ. The CDR3: CASRADYEQYF. The part of the CDR3 DNA that was read is TGCGCCAGCAGGGCAGACTACGAG.

Concerning this clone itself: The observed sequence ends 3 residues before the CDR3 terminus, with the missing tail filled in from the germline J gene. This chain connects TRBV4-1 to TRBJ1-1; possibly TRBD1 for D (5 bases). Trimming left V 2 bases short and J 1 base short, with 8 bases between. The length of the CDR3 is 14 residues. The germline CDR1 and CDR2 sequences are MGHRA and YSYEKL. The CDR3: CASSQYGGNTEAFF. Incomplete CDR3 DNA: TGCGCCAGCAGCCAATACGGGGGGAACACTGAA.

On this clone itself: Read coverage stops 3 residues before the CDR3 terminus; the germline J gene supplies the remainder. V usage is TRBV24-1 and J usage is TRBJ2-1; TRBD2 matches at 9 bases. The CDR3 sequence is 14 residues long. J gave up 8 bases and V 5 bases, and 6 bases lay outside the gene matches. Germline V gene data show CDR1 as KGHDR and CDR2 as SFDVKD. Partial CDR3 DNA: TGTGCCACCAGTGTGGGACTAGCTTTACATGAG. This translates into CATSVGLALHE. The whole CDR3 reads CATSVGLALHEQFF.

About this clone: The read halts 3 residues ahead of the CDR3 end, with the missing end drawn from the germline J gene. This chain joins TRBV30 and TRBJ1-4; 7 nucleotides match TRBD1. Germline CDR1 is GTSNPN and CDR2 is SVGIG (reference sequence). The CDR3 totals 15 residues. Unmatched junction bases numbered 3, after V lost 2 bases and J lost 0 bases. The part of the CDR3 DNA that was read is TGTGCCTGGAGTTGGGACAGTCCAACTAATGAAAAA. This codes for CAWSWDSPTNEK. The entire CDR3 reads CAWSWDSPTNEKLFF.

A word on this clone: The read gets to within 3 residues of the CDR3 end, and the germline J gene fills in the rest. The V and J genes are TRBV19 and TRBJ1-6; D may be TRBD1 (5 bases). Trimming took off 5 bases at V and 8 bases at J, with 13 bases between the two ends. Per germline, CDR1 LNHDA and CDR2 SQIVND (reference sequence). This CDR3 comprises 14 residues. The CDR3 reads CASSSGTRYSPLHF. CDR3 DNA, as far as it was read: TGTGCCAGTAGTTCCGGGACTCGATATTCACCC.

About this clone itself: The CDR3 end lies 3 residues beyond the end of the read and is filled in from the germline J gene. The J gene is TRBJ2-3, the V gene TRBV5-1; D unclear. Trimming took 2 bases from V and 4 from J, leaving 8 bases between them. This CDR3 region has 13 residues. The germline V gene has CDR1 SGHRS and CDR2 YFSETQ. The part of the CDR3 DNA that was read is TGCGCCAGCAGCTTACAAGAGGCAGATACG. This sequence encodes CASSLQEADT. The entire CDR3 is CASSLQEADTQYF.

As regards this clone: The read terminates 3 residues before the CDR3 end, so the remaining end is supplied by the germline J gene. The chain uses TRBV19 and TRBJ2-1; 10 bases are shared with TRBD2. Germline values: CDR1 LNHDA, CDR2 SQIVND (reference sequence). V shed 5 bases, J shed 2 bases, and the junction held 12 bases outside the gene matches. This CDR3 has 18 amino acids. This chain's CDR3 is CASSPLAGANPTYNEQFF. CDR3 bases read: TGTGCCAGTAGTCCTCTAGCGGGAGCCAACCCAACCTACAATGAG.

As to this clone: The DNA ends 3 residues before the CDR3 does, and the rest of the CDR3 is filled in from the germline J gene. The V and J genes are TRBV20-1 and TRBJ1-5; TRBD1 aligns across 7 bases. The V gene end was trimmed by 6 bases and the J gene end by 5 bases; junction bases not matched to a gene: 13. The CDR3 contains 15 residues. Per germline, CDR1 DFQATT and CDR2 SNEGSKA (reference sequence). The chain's CDR3 is CSAASKGRGYQPQHF. The CDR3 DNA, read in part, is TGCAGTGCGGCCAGCAAGGGCAGGGGGTATCAGCCC.

To note about this clone: Read sequence stops 3 residues before the CDR3 end, and the germline J gene provides the missing end. V and J are TRBV20-1 and TRBJ1-2; D is unclear. The CDR3 is 13 amino acids. The germline V gene encodes CDR1 DFQATT and CDR2 SNEGSKA (reference sequence). The CDR3 bases that were read are TGCAGTGCCCTGGATGCGGCAGCGAGGAGC. It is translated as CSALDAAARS. Given in full, the CDR3 is CSALDAAARSYTF.

As concerns this clone: With the read ending 3 residues before the CDR3 end, the germline J gene is used to fill in that end. The V gene is TRBV3-1 (or the pseudogene TRBV3-2), the J gene TRBJ2-3, with 10 nucleotides matching TRBD2. The germline V gene has CDR1 LGHDT and CDR2 YNNKEL (reference sequence). The CDR3 has 15 amino acids. V lost 6 bases and J lost 1; bases outside the gene matches: 4. CDR3 amino acids: CASRPGTSGTDTQYF. The CDR3 bases that were read are TGTGCCAGCAGACCTGGGACTAGCGGCACAGATACG.

The CDR3 protein is CASSRTSGGQETQYF. The CDR3 bases that were read are TGTGCCAGTAGCCGGACTAGCGGGGGCCAAGAGACC. V gene TRBV19 combines with J gene TRBJ2-5; 13 bases line up with TRBD2. Coverage ceases 3 residues before the CDR3 finishes, and the germline J gene fills in the end. V lost 6 bases, J lost 1 base, and 2 bases stayed unmatched. The CDR3 spans 15 residues. Germline V gives CDR1 LNHDA, CDR2 SQIVND (reference sequence).

As regards this clone: The CDR3 is cut off 3 residues early in the read; its end comes from the germline J gene. V gene TRBV18 combines with J gene TRBJ2-7; 7 bases align to TRBD1. With 5 bases clipped from V and 4 bases from J, the junction kept 5 bases outside the gene matches. The CDR3 extends over 13 amino acids. Germline assignment: CDR1 KGHSH and CDR2 LQKENI. The CDR3 bases that were read are TGTGCCAGCTCAGAGGACAGGAGATACGAG. Protein product: CASSEDRRYE. The whole CDR3 region reads CASSEDRRYEQYF. Looking up the rest from reference TRBV18 and TRBJ2-7 gives the full variable domain: NAGVMQNPRHLVRRRGQEARLRCSPMKGHSHVYWYRQLPEEGLKFMVYLQKENIIDESGMPKERFSAEFPKEGPSILRIQQVVRGDSAAYFCASSEDRRYEQYFGPGTRLTVT.